A single T cell receptor beta chain is shown here with its context. Profiling relied on immunoSEQ multiplex PCR, and the TCRdb table lists in-frame clones only, not all of them. The sample holds fewer than 450,000 clones; around 90% are singletons and the top ten take more than 1%. This entry is derived from a study of blood T cell repertoires in COVID-19. About the study: Collection of acute and convalescent COVID-19 samples took place in the United States, Italy and Spain.

V dropped 10 bases and J dropped 5; count of bases not matched to a gene: 8. Germline V lookup: CDR1 MNHEY, CDR2 SVGAGI. The CDR3 is 13 amino acids. Cohort placement rested on clinical history that participants reported themselves. This receptor was taken from a young woman who had recovered from COVID-19. The sequenced sample consisted of PBMCs or T cells enriched from blood (not recorded which). V is TRBV6-5 and J is TRBJ1-2; TRBD1 matches 9 bases. The CDR3 DNA sequence: TGTGCCACACTTACAGGGGGCGAATATGGCTACACCTTC. This translates into CATLTGGEYGYTF.